The entry below gives a single TCR beta chain sequence along with its context. The data were obtained in a study of CD8+ T cells in alopecia areata. The wider study: Tofacitinib administration persisted for 6 to 18 months, succeeded by 6 months off drug.

Treatment given: oral pan-JAK inhibitor, 5-10 mg twice daily. Extracted RNA was reverse transcribed, and the resulting cDNA served as sequencing template. Repertoires were generated with immunoSEQ multiplex PCR, while TCRdb's copy carries only in-frame clones and drops some. The sample shows 200,000 to 250,000 clones, 30% to 40% of them seen only once. CDR1 and CDR2 (germline): SGHRS, YFSETQ. The CDR3 consists of 16 residues. The V and J ends lost 4 bases and 3 bases respectively, with 17 bases between them. This sequence joins TRBV5-1 and TRBJ2-1; possibly TRBD1 for D (5 bases). This receptor was identified in a human donor with alopecia areata. The source was CD4+ T cells sorted from blood, collected at approximately week 34, from a patient treated with tofacitinib. CDR3 DNA: TGCGCCAGCAGCCCGATTGACAGCTCTCACTACAATGAGCAGTTCTTC. This encodes CASSPIDSSHYNEQFF.